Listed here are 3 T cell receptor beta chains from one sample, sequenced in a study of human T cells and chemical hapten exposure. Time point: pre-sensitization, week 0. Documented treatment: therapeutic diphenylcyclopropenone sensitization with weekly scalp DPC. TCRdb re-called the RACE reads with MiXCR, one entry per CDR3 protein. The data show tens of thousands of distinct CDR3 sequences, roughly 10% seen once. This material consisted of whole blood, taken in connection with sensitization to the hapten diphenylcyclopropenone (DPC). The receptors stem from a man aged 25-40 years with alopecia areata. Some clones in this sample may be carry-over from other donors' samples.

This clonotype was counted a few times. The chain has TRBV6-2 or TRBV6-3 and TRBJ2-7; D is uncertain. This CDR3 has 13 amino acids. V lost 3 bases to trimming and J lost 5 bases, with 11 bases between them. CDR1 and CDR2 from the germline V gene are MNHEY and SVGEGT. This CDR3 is CASSYFGRHEQYF. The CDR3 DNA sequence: TGTGCCAGCAGTTATTTTGGGCGGCACGAGCAGTACTTC.

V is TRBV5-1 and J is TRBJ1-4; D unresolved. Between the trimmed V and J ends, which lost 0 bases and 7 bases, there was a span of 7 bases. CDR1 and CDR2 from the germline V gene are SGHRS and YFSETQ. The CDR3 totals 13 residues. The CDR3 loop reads CASSLVGSEKLFF. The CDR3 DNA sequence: TGCGCCAGCAGCTTGGTTGGGAGTGAAAAACTGTTTTTT.

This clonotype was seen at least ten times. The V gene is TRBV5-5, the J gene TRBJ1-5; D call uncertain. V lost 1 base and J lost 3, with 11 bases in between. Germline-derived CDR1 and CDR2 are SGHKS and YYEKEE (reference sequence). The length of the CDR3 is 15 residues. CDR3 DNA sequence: TGTGCCAGCAGCTTGTTGGGTATCTCCAATCAGCCCCAGCATTTT. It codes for CASSLLGISNQPQHF. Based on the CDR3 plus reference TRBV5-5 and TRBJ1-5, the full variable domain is DAGVTQSPTHLIKTRGQQVTLRCSPISGHKSVSWYQQVLGQGPQFIFQYYEKEERGRGNFPDRFSARQFPNYSSELNVNALLLGDSALYLCASSLLGISNQPQHFGDGTRLSIL.